Presented here are 20 T cell receptor beta chains from one specimen sequenced in a study of identical twins. TCRdb fed the 5' RACE reads into MiXCR, producing one record per CDR3 protein. The sample includes about 530,000 distinct CDR3 sequences, 20% to 25% of them seen just once. These data were also reused for a study on yellow fever vaccine responses in identical twins.

The sample consisted of CD4+ T cells sorted from blood. The receptors were gathered from a woman aged 18-30 years in good health.

This clonotype occurred a few times. This chain uses TRBV5-6 with TRBJ2-3; D uncertain. The CDR3 spans 15 residues. Germline V gene data show CDR1 as SGHDT and CDR2 as YYEEEE. Trimming took 4 bases from V and 6 from J, leaving 18 bases between them. CDR3 protein: CASSKGSLLLDTQYF. CDR3 DNA sequence: TGTGCCAGCAGCAAGGGCAGTCTCCTTTTGGATACGCAGTATTTT.

The rearrangement joins TRBV6-1 to TRBJ1-2; possibly TRBD1 for D (5 bases). The germline gives CDR1 MNHNS, CDR2 SASEGT. The CDR3 spans 13 residues. V was clipped by 10 bases and J by 0 bases, with 12 bases between them. The CDR3, as DNA: TGTGCCACCCTTGGGGGGACTAACTATGGCTACACCTTC. Its protein is CATLGGTNYGYTF.

The genes are TRBV7-2 and TRBJ1-2, with 10 bases matching TRBD1. Germline trimming cut 2 bases from V and 6 bases from J; bases unmatched to any gene: 6. The CDR3 length is 15 residues. Germline loops: CDR1 SGHTA, CDR2 FQGNSA. CDR3 in DNA: TGTGCCAGCAGCTTATCATCAGGACAGGGGGATGGCTACACCTTC. Its translation is CASSLSSGQGDGYTF.

This clonotype was seen more than once but under ten times. This rearrangement joins TRBV12-3 or TRBV12-4 to TRBJ2-3, with a possible D match to TRBD2 (5 bases). V was clipped by 6 bases and J by 1 base, with 14 bases between them. CDR3 length: 15 amino acids. CDR3 in DNA: TGTGCCAGCAGCACCCGACGGGATGGCACAGATACGCAGTATTTT. Its protein is CASSTRRDGTDTQYF.

This clonotype was seen a handful of times. The chain employs TRBV4-1 and TRBJ1-1; D uncertain. Per germline, CDR1 MGHRA and CDR2 YSYEKL. V shed 0 bases and J shed 2 bases, with 10 bases lying between them. This CDR3 region has 15 residues. DNA of the CDR3: TGCGCCAGCAGCCAAGAATCCGTCCGAAACACTGAAGCTTTCTTT. Its translation is CASSQESVRNTEAFF.

In its sample, this clonotype was seen a few times. The V call is TRBV3-1, the J call TRBJ2-2, with 15 bases matching TRBD2. Trimming took 5 bases from V and 7 from J; bases not matched to a gene: 17. The CDR3 runs to 20 residues. From germline, CDR1 is LGHDT and CDR2 YNNKEL (reference sequence). The CDR3 DNA reads TGTGCCAGCAGCTCACGTTTCGTTCCGGGACTAGCGGGAGGTGGCGGGGAGCTGTTTTTT. Its protein is CASSSRFVPGLAGGGGELFF.

CDR3 amino acids: CASSFSGTSGTPYNEQFF. CDR3 DNA sequence: TGTGCCAGCAGTTTTTCGGGGACTAGCGGAACCCCCTACAATGAGCAGTTCTTC. The V gene is TRBV12-3 or TRBV12-4, the J gene TRBJ2-1; 11 positions match TRBD2. The trim removed 3 bases at V and 2 bases at J, leaving 9 bases unmatched. This CDR3 contains 18 residues.

The rearrangement uses TRBV7-6 and TRBJ2-3; D gene ambiguous. Germline CDR1 is SGHVS and CDR2 is FNYEAQ. The CDR3 length is 17 residues. V was clipped by 4 bases and J by 2 bases, with 19 bases between them. CDR3 coding DNA: TGTGCCAGCAGCTCCATAGCCCCCTATGGCACCACAGATACGCAGTATTTT. Protein: CASSSIAPYGTTDTQYF. Full variable domain (missing parts from reference TRBV7-6 and TRBJ2-3): GAGVSQSPRYKVTKRGQDVALRCDPISGHVSLYWYRQALGQGPEFLTYFNYEAQQDKSGLPNDRFSAERPEGSISTLTIQRTEQRDSAMYRCASSSIAPYGTTDTQYFGPGTRLTVL.

This clonotype was picked up a small number of times. This sequence joins TRBV20-1 and TRBJ2-3; D ambiguous. CDR3 length: 14 residues. Germline V gene data show CDR1 as DFQATT and CDR2 as SNEGSKA (reference sequence). Deletions cut 3 bases from V and 0 bases from J, with 10 bases between. The CDR3 DNA sequence: TGCAGTGCTAGCGGTCCCCCTAGCACAGATACGCAGTATTTT. Its protein is CSASGPPSTDTQYF.

The rearrangement joins TRBV12-3 or TRBV12-4 to TRBJ2-1, with 11 nucleotides matching TRBD2. Trimming cost V 7 bases and J 5 bases; bases outside gene matches: 7. The CDR3 covers 15 residues. The CDR3 spells CASIPTSGSNNEQFF. CDR3 nucleotide sequence: TGTGCCAGCATCCCCACTAGCGGGAGTAACAATGAGCAGTTCTTC.

This chain joins TRBV6-2 or TRBV6-3 and TRBJ2-5; TRBD2 matches at 7 bases. Germline CDR1 and CDR2: MNHEY and SVGEGT. This CDR3 spans 17 amino acids. J gave up 7 bases and V 6 bases, and 20 bases lay outside the gene matches. CDR3 sequence: CASRRPSGSPRGWTQYF. The CDR3 DNA follows: TGTGCCAGCAGACGACCTAGCGGATCCCCTCGGGGATGGACCCAGTACTTC.

There are a few counts of this clonotype. This chain links TRBV7-9 with TRBJ2-1; 10 nucleotides agree with TRBD1. CDR1 and CDR2 from the germline V gene are SEHNR and FQNEAQ (reference sequence). Trimming at V came to 5 bases and at J to 4 bases, leaving 8 bases not matched to a gene. The CDR3 length is 16 residues. CDR3 residues: CASSPRTGGRYNEQFF. The CDR3, as DNA: TGTGCCAGCAGCCCTCGGACAGGGGGGAGATACAATGAGCAGTTCTTC.

This sequence joins TRBV23-1 and TRBJ2-7; D possibly corresponds to TRBD2 (5 bases). TRBV23-1 is recorded as an ORF, its role being uncertain. The V end lost 3 bases, the J end lost 3 bases, and 15 bases lay between the germline ends. This CDR3 region has 15 residues. This CDR3 is CASSHTGRWDYEQYV. As DNA, the CDR3 is TGCGCCAGCAGTCATACGGGAAGATGGGACTACGAGCAGTACGTC.

The chain carries TRBV10-3 and TRBJ2-2, with TRBD2 matching 9 bases. The trim removed 8 bases at V and 1 base at J, leaving 5 bases unmatched. The CDR3 is 15 amino acids. Per germline, CDR1 ENHRY and CDR2 SYGVKD. This CDR3 is CAIGTAGGNTGELFF. CDR3 nucleotides: TGTGCCATCGGAACAGCGGGAGGGAACACCGGGGAGCTGTTTTTT.

The chain recombines TRBV12-3 or TRBV12-4 with TRBJ2-1, with TRBD1 matching 9 bases. The CDR3 extends over 15 amino acids. The V gene end was trimmed by 6 bases and the J gene end by 4 bases; junction bases not matched to a gene: 7. In DNA form, the CDR3 reads TGTGCCAGCAGCGCGACAGGGGGAGGTTACAATGAGCAGTTCTTC. It translates to CASSATGGGYNEQFF.

This clonotype came up a few times. This chain connects TRBV12-3 or TRBV12-4 to TRBJ1-6; TRBD1 matches at 8 bases. Losses at the gene ends were 7 bases for V and 9 bases for J; bases not matched to a gene: 11. The CDR3 is made up of 15 amino acids. CDR3 amino acids: CASKLGTGLGSPLHF. The CDR3 DNA is TGTGCCAGCAAATTAGGGACAGGTCTCGGTTCACCCCTCCACTTT.

CDR3 sequence (DNA): TGTGCCAGCAGCACGTTCGACCTACTTGCCTTTTCACCCCTCCACTTT. This sequence encodes CASSTFDLLAFSPLHF. J is TRBJ1-6 and V is TRBV7-9; D is ambiguous. Germline lookup yields CDR1 SEHNR and CDR2 FQNEAQ (reference sequence). V was pared by 5 bases and J by 9 bases, with 20 bases between. CDR3 length: 16 residues. Full variable domain (remainder filled in from reference TRBV7-9 and TRBJ1-6): DTGVSQNPRHKITKRGQNVTFRCDPISEHNRLYWYRQTLGQGPEFLTYFQNEAQLEKSRLLSDRFSAERPKGSFSTLEIQRTEQGDSAMYLCASSTFDLLAFSPLHFGNGTRLTVT.

The V and J genes are TRBV10-3 and TRBJ2-1; 8 bases align to TRBD2. CDR1 is ENHRY and CDR2 is SYGVKD in the germline V gene. This CDR3 has 15 amino acids. Germline trimming cut 6 bases from V and 4 bases from J; bases unmatched to any gene: 8. The DNA for the CDR3 is TGTGCCATCAGCGCCACTAGCGGAGCGTACAATGAGCAGTTCTTC. It translates to CAISATSGAYNEQFF.

The genes are TRBV6-1 and TRBJ2-2, with TRBD2 matching 10 bases. V dropped 6 bases and J dropped 5; count of bases not matched to a gene: 6. Germline V lookup: CDR1 MNHNS, CDR2 SASEGT. This CDR3 spans 15 amino acids. In nucleotides, the CDR3 is TGTGCCAGCAGAATGACTAGCGGGTCTACCGGGGAGCTGTTTTTT. Protein: CASRMTSGSTGELFF.

The rearrangement links TRBV27 to TRBJ2-7, with a possible D match to TRBD1 (5 bases). Germline V gene sequence: CDR1 MNHEY, CDR2 SMNVEV (reference sequence). Between the trimmed V and J ends, which lost 5 bases and 2 bases, there was a span of 10 bases. The CDR3 runs to 13 residues. The CDR3 reads CASSKTATYEQYF. In DNA, the CDR3 is TGTGCCAGCAGTAAGACAGCGACCTACGAGCAGTACTTC.